These 11 T cell receptor beta chains came from one sample sequenced in a study of shared clonotypes between healthy human individuals. Naive CD8 isolation took CD45RO-negative cells positively selected for CCR7 and excluded terminally differentiated effector memory CD45RA+ cells. Produced via immunoSEQ multiplex PCR; TCRdb's table is partial and in-frame only. The sample includes around 2.1 million clones, roughly 91% seen only once; the top ten take under 2%. Material for sequencing was naive CD8+ T cells from PBMCs. These receptors originate from a man aged 18 to 30 in good health. Some clones in this sample may be carry-over from other donors' samples.

The V gene is TRBV5-5, the J gene TRBJ1-2, with D unclear. Trimming took off 5 bases at V and 0 bases at J, with 14 bases between the two ends. From germline, CDR1 is SGHKS and CDR2 YYEKEE (reference sequence). The CDR3 runs to 15 residues. DNA for the CDR3: TGTGCCAGCAGTTTCAGGACGGATACTAACTATGGCTACACCTTC. Amino acids: CASSFRTDTNYGYTF.

The rearrangement uses TRBV27 and TRBJ2-7; D uncertain. V was pared by 2 bases and J by 1 base, with 12 bases between. Germline CDR1 MNHEY, CDR2 SMNVEV (reference sequence). The CDR3 is 15 residues long. CDR3 in amino acids: CASSLRAATSYEQYF. In nucleotides, the CDR3 is TGTGCCAGCAGTTTAAGGGCAGCTACTTCCTACGAGCAGTACTTC.

V and J are TRBV9 and TRBJ2-1; 9 nucleotides match TRBD2. The germline V gene has CDR1 SGDLS and CDR2 YYNGEE. This CDR3 has 15 amino acids. V gave up 0 bases and J gave up 5 bases; unmatched junction bases: 3. CDR3: CASSVVAGEHNEQFF. CDR3 coding DNA: TGTGCCAGCAGCGTAGTAGCGGGAGAACACAATGAGCAGTTCTTC.

This chain uses TRBV5-1 with TRBJ2-7; 9 positions match TRBD2. Germline CDR1 reads SGHRS; CDR2 reads YFSETQ. This CDR3 region has 14 residues. J was trimmed by 1 base and V by 6 bases; bases with no gene match: 5. CDR3 DNA: TGCGCCAGCACCCCCAGCGGGAGGTCCTACGAGCAGTACTTC. It translates to CASTPSGRSYEQYF.

CDR3 sequence reads: CASSPHRRGENYEQYF. The CDR3 nucleotides are TGTGCCAGCAGCCCCCATCGCAGGGGGGAGAACTACGAGCAGTACTTC. The chain combines TRBV7-3 with TRBJ2-7; a weak D match, TRBD1 (7 bases). This CDR3 region has 16 residues. Trimming took 5 bases from V and 3 from J, leaving 20 bases between them. Germline assignment: CDR1 SGHTA and CDR2 FQGTGA.

This chain connects TRBV6-5 to TRBJ2-7, with 11 nucleotides matching TRBD2. The CDR3 contains 15 residues. The ends lost 2 bases at V and 7 bases at J; junction bases unmatched: 7. Germline V CDR1 and CDR2: MNHEY, SVGAGI. CDR3 residues: CASSYELAGVGEQYF. The CDR3 coding sequence is TGTGCCAGCAGTTACGAACTAGCGGGAGTAGGTGAGCAGTACTTC.

This chain's CDR3 is CASSLRLGTDTQYF. CDR3 sequence (DNA): TGTGCCAGCAGTTTACGATTGGGCACAGATACGCAGTATTTT. This chain links TRBV27 with TRBJ2-3; D unresolved. Trimming took off 2 bases at V and 1 base at J, with 7 bases between the two ends. CDR3 length equals 14 residues. Germline loops: CDR1 MNHEY, CDR2 SMNVEV (reference sequence).

V and J are TRBV30 and TRBJ2-7, with a weak D call TRBD1 (6 bases). The CDR3 loop spans 14 amino acids. Deletions cut 1 base from V and 3 bases from J, with 13 bases between. Germline V lookup: CDR1 GTSNPN, CDR2 SVGIG (reference sequence). CDR3 DNA sequence: TGTGCCTGGAGTGGGCTGACAGGAAGCTACGAGCAGTACTTC. Encoded protein: CAWSGLTGSYEQYF.

The rearrangement uses TRBV9 and TRBJ2-2; the D is unclear. V was pared by 3 bases and J by 0 bases, with 9 bases between. The germline V gene has CDR1 SGDLS and CDR2 YYNGEE. CDR3 size: 15 residues. The CDR3 sequence: CASSADVSNTGELFF. The CDR3 DNA reads TGTGCCAGCAGCGCGGACGTCTCGAACACCGGGGAGCTGTTTTTT.

This clone was found once. This chain uses TRBV10-3 with TRBJ2-3; possible D gene TRBD1, 6 bases. Germline V CDR1 and CDR2: ENHRY, SYGVKD. V lost 6 bases and J lost 1, with 11 bases in between. This CDR3 comprises 14 residues. The CDR3: CAIRGATRTDTQYF. CDR3 coding DNA: TGTGCCATCAGGGGGGCGACCCGCACAGATACGCAGTATTTT.

This rearrangement joins TRBV25-1 to TRBJ2-1; tentative D call: TRBD1 (5 bases). The CDR3 consists of 15 residues. From germline, CDR1 is MGHDK and CDR2 SYGVNS. V gave up 4 bases and J gave up 4 bases, with 14 bases separating them. CDR3 DNA: TGTGCCAGCAGTGCACAGGTATATACTTACAATGAGCAGTTCTTC. Its protein product is CASSAQVYTYNEQFF.